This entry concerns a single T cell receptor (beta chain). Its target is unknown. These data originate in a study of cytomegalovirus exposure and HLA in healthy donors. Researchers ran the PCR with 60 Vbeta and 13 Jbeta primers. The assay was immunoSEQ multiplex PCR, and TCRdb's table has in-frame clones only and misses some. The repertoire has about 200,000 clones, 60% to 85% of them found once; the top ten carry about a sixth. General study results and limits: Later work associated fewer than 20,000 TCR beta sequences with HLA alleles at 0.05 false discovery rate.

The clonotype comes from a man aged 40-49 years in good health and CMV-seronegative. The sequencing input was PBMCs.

CDR3 in amino acids: CASSQGGLAGDTQYF. For the CDR3, the DNA is TGTGCCAGCAGCCAAGGGGGACTAGCGGGAGATACGCAGTATTTT. The V gene is TRBV4-2, the J gene TRBJ2-3; 12 bases align to TRBD2. The CDR3 is 15 amino acids. In germline, CDR1 is LGHNA, CDR2 YNFKEQ. J lost 5 bases, V lost 1 base, and 1 base had no gene match.